One T cell receptor (beta chain) is described in this entry. These data are taken from a study of blood T cell repertoires in COVID-19. Study as a whole: Some COVID-19 samples were acute and others convalescent; all came from the United States, Italy and Spain. From T cells, B-cell-depleted T cells, or PBMCs came the material, which was cDNA or gDNA.

Authors' analysis steps: Amplification from reference gene primers served as the basis for estimated nucleated cell counts. Clones were read by immunoSEQ multiplex PCR, and TCRdb kept only the in-frame ones, dropping some. Clone size and the V and J calls come from that table; the DNA yielded D and trimming. The sample includes around 42,000 clones, around 82% of them seen just once. The CDR3 extends over 15 amino acids. The germline V gene has CDR1 LNHDA and CDR2 SQIVND (reference sequence). The V end lost 8 bases, the J end lost 0 bases, and 15 bases lay between the germline ends. The V and J genes are TRBV19 and TRBJ2-3, with D tentatively TRBD2 (5 bases). The sequenced sample consisted of peripheral blood. The sequence was obtained from a human donor in a cohort sampled during active COVID-19. In nucleotides, the CDR3 is TGTGCCAGTCGCCCCGCCCGGACTAGCACAGATACGCAGTATTTT. Its protein product is CASRPARTSTDTQYF.